This T cell receptor beta chain was recovered during a study of cytomegalovirus exposure and HLA in healthy donors. Study findings and constraints: TCR beta sequences numbering under 20,000 were associated with HLA alleles at 0.05 false discovery rate in a later analysis. Earlier findings revealed that most TCR beta V segments proved productive either about 87% or about 30% of the time. TRBV6-2, TRBV6-3 and other indistinguishable V segments were excluded.

This clone was recorded once. The antigen remains undetermined. Amplification used 60 Vbeta primers and 13 Jbeta primers. This table comes from immunoSEQ multiplex PCR, and its TCRdb copy is limited to in-frame clones, with some not included. The table has about 140,000 clones, about 79% seen once. CDR3 length: 15 residues. Germline assignment: CDR1 SNHLY and CDR2 FYNNEI. The V end lost 6 bases, the J end lost 5 bases, and 19 bases lay between the germline ends. The donors gave bone marrow, and they were healthy. The V and J genes are TRBV2 and TRBJ2-5; tentatively, D is TRBD2 (6 bases). This receptor was taken from a male donor in good health and CMV-seronegative. Specimen: PBMCs. The CDR3, as DNA: TGTGCCAGCAGCGGAGTGGCGGGGCACGGGGAGACCCAGTACTTC. This translates into CASSGVAGHGETQYF.